A single sample is the source of the 20 T cell receptor beta chains below, sequenced in a study of cytomegalovirus exposure and HLA in healthy donors. Some clones are missing from TCRdb's copy, which holds only in-frame ones; the method was immunoSEQ multiplex PCR. The table records 45,000 to 65,000 clones, 75% to 95% of them present only once. The sequenced material came from PBMCs. The receptor set was obtained from a man between 18 and 29 years old in good health and CMV-seronegative.

V is TRBV2 and J is TRBJ2-7, with TRBD2 matching over 8 bases. The CDR3 length is 16 residues. CDR1 and CDR2 (germline): SNHLY, FYNNEI. Losses at the gene ends were 5 bases for V and 2 bases for J; bases not matched to a gene: 11. The CDR3 sequence is CASSYGGSGRTYEQYF. The DNA for the CDR3 is TGTGCCAGCAGTTACGGCGGAAGCGGGAGAACCTACGAGCAGTACTTC.

The sample holds one count of this clone. This chain links TRBV5-6 with TRBJ2-1, with D perhaps matching TRBD2 (7 bases). The germline V gene encodes CDR1 SGHDT and CDR2 YYEEEE. V was cut by 4 bases and J by 9 bases, with 17 bases left in between. This CDR3 region has 14 residues. The CDR3 reads CASSPLGGEGEQFF. In nucleotides, the CDR3 is TGTGCCAGCAGCCCCCTAGGGGGGGAAGGTGAGCAGTTCTTC.

V gene TRBV13 combines with J gene TRBJ2-3, with 13 positions matching TRBD2. V lost 4 bases and J lost 2; bases outside the gene matches: 6. The CDR3 length is 17 residues. Germline lookup yields CDR1 PRHDT and CDR2 FYEKMQ (reference sequence). The CDR3, as DNA: TGTGCCAGCAGCTCCCGACTAGCGGGAGGTCCCACAGATACGCAGTATTTT. It specifies CASSSRLAGGPTDTQYF.

The chain is built from TRBV6-5 and TRBJ2-1; TRBD2 might be the D (6 bases). V lost 6 bases to trimming and J lost 2 bases, with 11 bases between them. CDR1 is MNHEY and CDR2 is SVGAGI in the germline V gene. The CDR3 runs to 14 residues. CDR3 DNA: TGTGCCAGCAGCCTTAGCGGAGCCTACAATGAGCAGTTCTTC. This codes for CASSLSGAYNEQFF.

The chain links TRBV5-8 to TRBJ1-5; 9 nucleotides match TRBD1. Germline-derived CDR1 and CDR2 are SGHTS and YDEGEE. The CDR3 runs 18 residues. V lost 4 bases, J lost 1 base, and 12 bases stayed unmatched. CDR3 sequence: CASSRDRALVGSNQPQHF. The DNA of the CDR3 is TGTGCCAGCAGCCGGGACAGGGCTCTCGTGGGGAGCAATCAGCCCCAGCATTTT.

J is TRBJ1-5 and V is TRBV15; D perhaps matches TRBD1 (5 bases). This CDR3 has 15 residues. V dropped 0 bases and J dropped 4 bases, with 10 bases sitting between them. Germline V CDR1 and CDR2: LNHNV, YYDKDF (reference sequence). The CDR3 DNA is TGTGCCACCAGCAGAGATCTTGGGGGGAATCAGCCCCAGCATTTT. Amino acid sequence: CATSRDLGGNQPQHF.

The rearrangement uses TRBV14 and TRBJ2-3, with D perhaps TRBD1 (6 bases). Between the trimmed V and J ends, which lost 1 base and 3 bases, there was a span of 17 bases. Germline CDR1 SGHDN, CDR2 FVKESK. The CDR3 is 17 residues long. This CDR3 reads CASSQVGTLKETDTQYF. The CDR3 coding sequence is TGTGCCAGCAGCCAAGTAGGGACACTTAAGGAGACAGATACGCAGTATTTT.

The chain joins TRBV19 to TRBJ2-5; no firm D call. The V end lost 4 bases, the J end lost 4 bases, and 10 bases lay between the germline ends. The CDR3 runs to 13 residues. Germline V gene sequence: CDR1 LNHDA, CDR2 SQIVND (reference sequence). The CDR3 sequence is CASSTSGLETQYF. The CDR3 DNA is TGTGCCAGTAGTACCTCAGGCTTAGAGACCCAGTACTTC.

The rearrangement joins TRBV27 to TRBJ2-6, with D possibly matching TRBD1 (6 bases). Germline V CDR1 and CDR2: MNHEY, SMNVEV (reference sequence). V was trimmed by 5 bases and J by 2 bases, leaving 13 bases between them. The CDR3 covers 16 residues. The CDR3 DNA reads as TGTGCCAGCAGTCATAAAACAGGGACTGGGGCCAACGTCCTGACTTTC. As protein: CASSHKTGTGANVLTF.

The chain joins TRBV28 to TRBJ1-2; D remains unclear. V lost 4 bases and J 2 bases, leaving 8 bases between the germline ends. The CDR3 runs 13 residues. Germline V gene sequence: CDR1 MDHEN, CDR2 SYDVKM. Here the CDR3 reads CASSSRLNYGYTF. The CDR3 nucleotides are TGTGCCAGCAGTTCCCGTTTGAACTATGGCTACACCTTC.

The chain employs TRBV28 and TRBJ2-2; D ambiguous. Looked up from germline, CDR1 is MDHEN and CDR2 is SYDVKM. Trimming cost V 8 bases and J 3 bases, with 7 bases left between them. The CDR3 contains 12 residues. DNA of the CDR3: TGTGCCAGCTCTAAATACACCGGGGAGCTGTTTTTT. The encoded protein is CASSKYTGELFF.

The chain joins TRBV7-2 to TRBJ2-1; D gene uncertain. The V gene lost 5 bases and the J gene lost 5 bases, with 13 bases spanning the gap. CDR1 is SGHTA, CDR2 FQGNSA, per germline. This CDR3 contains 14 residues. The CDR3 here is CASSARPSHNEQFF. The CDR3 nucleotides are TGTGCCAGCAGCGCGCGGCCTAGTCACAATGAGCAGTTCTTC.

The CDR3 DNA is TGTGCCAGCAGCAAATTGGAACAGGGTAGGAGCGAGCAGTACTTC. Residues: CASSKLEQGRSEQYF. The chain recombines TRBV21-1 with TRBJ2-7; TRBD1, as called in the table, went unchecked against the DNA. TRBV21-1 is termed a pseudogene. The CDR3 length is 15 residues.

J is TRBJ1-1 and V is TRBV7-9; a possible D gene is TRBD1 (5 bases). Germline V gives CDR1 SEHNR, CDR2 FQNEAQ (reference sequence). This CDR3 contains 13 residues. The V end was cut by 5 bases, the J end by 1 base, with 8 bases between. The CDR3 spells CASSNGQNTEAFF. The CDR3 coding sequence is TGTGCCAGCAGCAACGGACAGAACACTGAAGCTTTCTTT.

The rearrangement links TRBV11-3 to TRBJ2-1; 9 bases are shared with TRBD2. CDR3 length: 16 residues. Germline assignment: CDR1 SGHNT and CDR2 YENEEA. The trim removed 5 bases at V and 4 bases at J, leaving 9 bases unmatched. CDR3 protein: CASSPGTAGGYNEQFF. For the CDR3, the DNA is TGTGCCAGCAGCCCCGGGACGGCGGGAGGGTACAATGAGCAGTTCTTC.

The chain couples TRBV28 to TRBJ2-1; D possibly corresponds to TRBD2 (6 bases). Germline CDR1 is MDHEN and CDR2 is SYDVKM. CDR3 length: 16 amino acids. Trimming left V 2 bases short and J 0 bases short, with 11 bases between. CDR3 nucleotides: TGTGCCAGCAGTTTACGGGGGAATCCCTCCTACAATGAGCAGTTCTTC. Translation gives CASSLRGNPSYNEQFF.

The rearrangement uses TRBV19 and TRBJ1-1; D remains unclear. The CDR3 runs 12 residues. The germline V gene has CDR1 LNHDA and CDR2 SQIVND (reference sequence). Deletions cut 2 bases from V and 4 bases from J, with 5 bases between. Here the CDR3 reads CASSIRGTEAFF. CDR3 DNA: TGTGCCAGTAGTATACGGGGCACTGAAGCTTTCTTT.

V usage is TRBV21-1 and J usage is TRBJ2-3; the listed D gene, TRBD2, was not tested against the DNA. TRBV21-1 is described as a pseudogene. The CDR3 is 20 amino acids. The CDR3 DNA reads as TGTGCCAGCAGCAAGCCAGGGACTAGCGGGAGCCTGTGGGACACAGATACGCAGTATTTT. Protein sequence: CASSKPGTSGSLWDTDTQYF.

In this sample, this clone turned up once. The chain employs TRBV6-1 and TRBJ2-7; 7 bases line up with TRBD1. The length of the CDR3 is 15 residues. Germline trimming cut 5 bases from V and 7 bases from J; bases unmatched to any gene: 14. CDR1 is MNHNS and CDR2 is SASEGT in the germline V gene. CDR3 residues: CASSQQTTGTVEQYF. CDR3 nucleotides: TGTGCCAGCAGTCAACAGACGACAGGGACGGTGGAGCAGTACTTC.

This clone was seen once. V usage is TRBV19 and J usage is TRBJ2-2; 8 bases align to TRBD2. After removal of 5 bases from V and 5 bases from J, the junction contained 4 bases not matched to a gene. Germline-derived CDR1 and CDR2 are LNHDA and SQIVND (reference sequence). This CDR3 spans 14 amino acids. The CDR3 region is CASSSPGGTGELFF. CDR3 DNA sequence: TGTGCCAGTAGTTCACCGGGAGGGACCGGGGAGCTGTTTTTT.